The 26 T cell receptor beta chains presented below share a single source sample, sequenced in a study of CD8 T cells in Susac syndrome. Reverse transcription of roughly 0.45 to 1 ug RNA was performed with random hexamers. TCRdb reprocessed the immunoSEQ multiplex PCR reads with MiXCR, giving one entry per CDR3 protein. The sample has about 190,000 distinct CDR3 sequences; approximately 96% are singletons. Sequencing used CD4+ T cells from PBMCs. These receptor sequences come from a human donor with Susac syndrome.

The rearrangement joins TRBV7-9 to TRBJ1-2; D unresolved. The V gene lost 2 bases and the J gene lost 1 base, with 5 bases spanning the gap. Germline CDR1 is SEHNR and CDR2 is FQNEAQ (reference sequence). This CDR3 is built from 13 residues. CDR3 protein: CASSLTINYGYTF. The CDR3 DNA sequence: TGTGCCAGCAGCTTAACGATTAACTATGGCTACACCTTC. Filled out from reference TRBV7-9 and TRBJ1-2, the complete variable domain reads DTGVSQNPRHKITKRGQNVTFRCDPISEHNRLYWYRQTLGQGPEFLTYFQNEAQLEKSRLLSDRFSAERPKGSFSTLEIQRTEQGDSAMYLCASSLTINYGYTFGSGTRLTVV.

This chain uses TRBV20-1 with TRBJ2-3; possibly TRBD1 for D (6 bases). V gave up 2 bases and J gave up 2 bases, with 11 bases separating them. The CDR3 is 14 amino acids. CDR1 and CDR2 (germline): DFQATT, SNEGSKA (reference sequence). The CDR3, as DNA: TGCAGTGCTAGACCGGACAGTTACACAGATACGCAGTATTTT. Amino acid sequence: CSARPDSYTDTQYF.

This chain uses TRBV7-9 with TRBJ1-1; D is unresolved. The length of the CDR3 is 15 residues. Trimming cost V 1 base and J 4 bases, with 13 bases left between them. CDR1 and CDR2 (germline): SEHNR, FQNEAQ (reference sequence). The CDR3 sequence: CASSLGLGKVTEAFF. The CDR3 bases are TGTGCCAGCAGCTTAGGGCTGGGTAAGGTCACTGAAGCTTTCTTT.

CDR3 amino acids: CSPRSGNTIYF. CDR3 bases: TGCAGCCCGCGCTCTGGAAACACCATATATTTT. The chain uses TRBV29-1 and TRBJ1-3; no definite D call. Germline V gene sequence: CDR1 SQVTM, CDR2 ANQGSEA. This CDR3 comprises 11 residues. Between the trimmed V and J ends, which lost 8 bases and 0 bases, there was a span of 5 bases. Full variable domain (remainder filled in from reference TRBV29-1 and TRBJ1-3): SAVISQKPSRDICQRGTSLTIQCQVDSQVTMMFWYRQQPGQSLTLIATANQGSEATYESGFVIDKFPISRPNLTFSTLTVSNMSPEDSSIYLCSPRSGNTIYFGEGSWLTVV.

The chain uses TRBV20-1 and TRBJ1-4; D is perhaps TRBD1 (6 bases). Germline assignment: CDR1 DFQATT and CDR2 SNEGSKA (reference sequence). Trimming removed 7 bases from V and 0 bases from J, with 15 bases in between. The CDR3 has 15 residues. The CDR3 loop is CSVAYREPTNEKLFF. The CDR3 DNA reads as TGCAGTGTCGCGTACAGGGAGCCAACTAATGAAAAACTGTTTTTT.

The V call is TRBV10-3, the J call TRBJ2-5, with 7 bases fitting TRBD1. Unmatched junction bases numbered 3, after V lost 0 bases and J lost 5 bases. This CDR3 region has 14 residues. The germline V gene has CDR1 ENHRY and CDR2 SYGVKD. The CDR3 spells CAISESQGMETQYF. In DNA, the CDR3 is TGTGCCATCAGTGAGTCACAGGGGATGGAGACCCAGTACTTC.

V and J are TRBV6-1 and TRBJ2-1; 7 bases are shared with TRBD1. There are 14 residues in the CDR3. Trimming cost V 8 bases and J 0 bases; bases outside gene matches: 4. Germline CDR1 is MNHNS and CDR2 is SASEGT. Here the CDR3 reads CASGDRASYNEQFF. The DNA of the CDR3 is TGTGCCAGCGGAGACAGGGCCTCCTACAATGAGCAGTTCTTC.

V is TRBV11-2 and J is TRBJ1-2; 7 bases match TRBD1. The germline V gene has CDR1 SGHAT and CDR2 FQNNGV. The CDR3 consists of 16 residues. V was clipped by 2 bases and J by 4 bases; unmatched bases: 10. The CDR3 sequence: CASSLHSRGRGYGYTF. CDR3 DNA: TGTGCCAGCAGCTTACATTCGAGGGGGCGAGGCTATGGCTACACCTTC.

The chain has TRBV6-6 and TRBJ2-3; D is unresolved. Looked up from germline, CDR1 is MNHNY and CDR2 is SVGAGI (reference sequence). The V end lost 2 bases, the J end lost 2 bases, and 8 bases lay between the germline ends. The CDR3 length is 14 residues. CDR3 nucleotides: TGTGCCAGCAGTTACATCCGGTCCACAGATACGCAGTATTTT. Its translation is CASSYIRSTDTQYF.

This clonotype has a single count. The rearrangement uses TRBV18 and TRBJ2-7; possibly TRBD1 for D (6 bases). Germline values: CDR1 KGHSH, CDR2 LQKENI. Deletions cut 3 bases from V and 1 base from J, with 16 bases between. There are 16 residues in the CDR3. CDR3 sequence reads: CASSPIPGHSSYEQYF. The CDR3 DNA reads as TGTGCCAGCTCACCCATTCCGGGACACTCTTCCTACGAGCAGTACTTC.

The chain uses TRBV30 and TRBJ1-2; the D is unclear. The V gene's germline CDR1 is GTSNPN and CDR2 SVGIG (reference sequence). The ends were cut back, 1 base at V and 4 bases at J, with 16 bases in the middle. This CDR3 is built from 15 residues. Written as DNA, the CDR3 is TGTGCCTGGAGTGGAACCCCGGGTTCTCCCTATGGCTACACCTTC. Protein: CAWSGTPGSPYGYTF.

The rearrangement links TRBV27 to TRBJ1-2; perhaps TRBD1 as D (6 bases). CDR1 is MNHEY, CDR2 SMNVEV, per germline (reference sequence). Trimming took 5 bases from V and 1 from J, leaving 11 bases between them. This CDR3 comprises 14 residues. In nucleotides, the CDR3 is TGTGCCAGCAGTACCCGACAGGATAACTATGGCTACACCTTC. Protein product: CASSTRQDNYGYTF.

V and J are TRBV7-2 and TRBJ2-3; 13 bases align to TRBD2. Germline loops: CDR1 SGHTA, CDR2 FQGNSA. J gave up 3 bases and V 5 bases, and 11 bases lay outside the gene matches. There are 18 residues in the CDR3. The CDR3 DNA reads as TGTGCCAGCAGCGCAGCCACCCTGGGACTAGCGGGGACAGATACGCAGTATTTT. Translating it yields CASSAATLGLAGTDTQYF.

The chain carries TRBV5-4 and TRBJ1-2; 11 bases are a match to TRBD1. Germline assignment: CDR1 SGHNT and CDR2 YYREEE (reference sequence). Unmatched junction bases numbered 7, after V lost 5 bases and J lost 7 bases. The CDR3 is 14 amino acids. CDR3: CASRLGQGASGYTF. The DNA of the CDR3 is TGTGCCAGCAGACTAGGACAGGGGGCTAGTGGCTACACCTTC.

The count of this clonotype is one. The chain uses TRBV20-1 and TRBJ2-1; 11 bases agree with TRBD2. Per the germline V gene, CDR1 is DFQATT and CDR2 is SNEGSKA (reference sequence). The CDR3 totals 17 residues. With V trimmed by 3 bases and J by 5 bases, 12 bases remained unmatched. In nucleotides, the CDR3 is TGCAGTGCTAGGGTCGTTAGCGGGGGGGCCCTTAACAATGAGCAGTTCTTC. Protein sequence: CSARVVSGGALNNEQFF.

The chain is built from TRBV20-1 and TRBJ2-1; D possibly corresponds to TRBD2 (6 bases). V lost 6 bases and J 5 bases, leaving 29 bases between the germline ends. The CDR3 loop spans 18 amino acids. Germline V CDR1 and CDR2: DFQATT, SNEGSKA (reference sequence). The CDR3 nucleotides read TGCAGTGCCAGCCCAGCCCAAGTTCCGGGAGTGGAGGACAATGAGCAGTTCTTC. This translates into CSASPAQVPGVEDNEQFF.

The V gene is TRBV18, the J gene TRBJ2-5; possibly TRBD2 for D (6 bases). CDR1 is KGHSH and CDR2 is LQKENI in the germline V gene. Trimming pared 0 bases from V and 0 bases from J, leaving 11 bases between. The CDR3 runs to 16 residues. This chain's CDR3 is CASSPPVSGYQETQYF. The CDR3 bases are TGTGCCAGCTCACCACCGGTCAGCGGGTACCAAGAGACCCAGTACTTC.

CDR3 in amino acids: CASTWTGEDEKLFF. In nucleotides, the CDR3 is TGTGCCAGCACTTGGACAGGGGAGGATGAAAAACTGTTTTTT. This chain connects TRBV4-2 to TRBJ1-4; 9 bases are shared with TRBD1. The CDR3 sequence is 14 residues long. Trimming took 7 bases from V and 6 from J; bases not matched to a gene: 6. The germline gives CDR1 LGHNA, CDR2 YNFKEQ.

Only a few counts were recorded for this clonotype. The chain joins TRBV3-1 to TRBJ1-1, with D maybe TRBD1 (6 bases). Germline CDR1 LGHDT, CDR2 YNNKEL (reference sequence). This CDR3 is 14 amino acids long. The V end was cut by 1 base, the J end by 2 bases, with 8 bases between. CDR3 sequence reads: CASSQVGGNTEAFF. CDR3 nucleotide sequence: TGTGCCAGCAGCCAAGTGGGGGGCAACACTGAAGCTTTCTTT.

The rearrangement links TRBV12-3 or TRBV12-4 to TRBJ2-3; D may be TRBD1 or TRBD2 (6 bases each). V lost 8 bases to trimming and J lost 2 bases, with 14 bases between them. The CDR3 runs to 14 residues. The CDR3 sequence: CASSRGQPTDTQYF. CDR3 nucleotides: TGTGCCAGCTCCCGGGGGCAGCCCACAGATACGCAGTATTTT.

J is TRBJ2-1 and V is TRBV5-6; D may be TRBD1 (6 bases). Germline CDR1 and CDR2: SGHDT and YYEEEE. V was cut by 2 bases and J by 7 bases, with 13 bases left in between. This CDR3 has 14 residues. CDR3 in amino acids: CASSLSTGMNEQFF. The CDR3 DNA reads TGTGCCAGCAGCTTATCAACAGGGATGAATGAGCAGTTCTTC.

This clonotype appeared a single time. CDR3 in amino acids: CASSSAVPRGETQYF. For the CDR3, the DNA is TGCGCCAGCAGCTCCGCAGTCCCAAGAGGGGAGACCCAGTACTTC. The chain recombines TRBV5-1 with TRBJ2-5; perhaps TRBD2 as D (5 bases). This CDR3 is 15 amino acids long. Trimming took off 3 bases at V and 5 bases at J, with 17 bases between the two ends. Looked up from germline, CDR1 is SGHRS and CDR2 is YFSETQ.

This chain joins TRBV5-1 and TRBJ2-7, with TRBD1 identical over 7 bases. Trimming removed 3 bases from V and 2 bases from J; junction bases left unmatched: 14. Germline V lookup: CDR1 SGHRS, CDR2 YFSETQ. The CDR3 is 17 amino acids. CDR3 loop: CASSSTLPGTVTYEQYF. The CDR3 DNA reads TGCGCCAGCAGCTCGACTTTGCCCGGGACAGTGACCTACGAGCAGTACTTC.

V gene TRBV9 combines with J gene TRBJ2-7, with D perhaps TRBD1 or TRBD2 (5 bases each). The germline V gene encodes CDR1 SGDLS and CDR2 YYNGEE. The length of the CDR3 is 15 residues. The V gene lost 1 base and the J gene lost 2 bases, with 13 bases spanning the gap. The CDR3 reads CASSVRGEPTYEQYF. CDR3 in DNA: TGTGCCAGCAGCGTAAGGGGAGAGCCAACCTACGAGCAGTACTTC.

This chain links TRBV20-1 with TRBJ2-3, with 8 bases aligning to TRBD2. Trimming took 4 bases from V and 0 from J; bases not matched to a gene: 3. There are 14 residues in the CDR3. Germline CDR1 and CDR2: DFQATT and SNEGSKA (reference sequence). The CDR3 is CSAIAGLSTDTQYF. Written as DNA, the CDR3 is TGCAGTGCTATAGCGGGGCTTAGCACAGATACGCAGTATTTT.

The chain recombines TRBV7-2 with TRBJ1-3, with D hard to call. The length of the CDR3 is 14 residues. Trimming cost V 1 base and J 2 bases, with 6 bases left between them. Germline loops: CDR1 SGHTA, CDR2 FQGNSA. The CDR3 sequence: CASSLGLTGNTIYF. The CDR3 DNA sequence: TGTGCCAGCAGCTTAGGGCTTACTGGAAACACCATATATTTT.